This TCR beta chain was captured by sequencing in a study of blood T cells in healthy people across ages. For the second PCR, which ran for roughly 7 to 11 cycles, a sample-barcoded 5' primer and a J-beta primer mix were used. TCRdb processed the 5' RACE reads anew with MiXCR; each CDR3 protein has one entry. Among 1,500,000 or so distinct CDR3 sequences listed, almost 60% were seen once. Germline CDR1 and CDR2: MRHNA and SNTAGT. With 5 bases removed from V and 9 bases from J, the gap between germline ends came to 17 bases. CDR3 length: 14 residues. The chain has TRBV6-4 and TRBJ2-1, with D perhaps matching TRBD1 (5 bases). This receptor was identified in a young man in good health. Source material: blood. The CDR3 DNA follows: TGTGCCAGCAGTCTCGCAGCATGGGGCGGTGAGCAGTTCTTC. Amino acids: CASSLAAWGGEQFF.